Following are 8 T cell receptor beta chains from one sample sequenced in a study of cytomegalovirus exposure and HLA in healthy donors (dated by TCRdb to about 2017). The receptor library was made with the immunoSEQ multiplex PCR assay. The multiplex PCR relied on a mix of 60 forward primers for TCR Vbeta segments and 13 reverse primers for TCR Jbeta segments. TCRdb took this table from immuneACCESS and kept in-frame rearrangements with V and J called. Such tables lack part of the clones; where checked against another copy, unresolved V genes explain under half of the gap, and the rest is unexplained. Counted in this sample were over 150,000 clones; roughly 87% of them appeared once. The ten largest clones add up to over 0.2% of the sample. The specimen sequenced was PBMCs. The receptors were gathered from a girl under three years old in good health and CMV-seronegative.

The chain combines TRBV5-5 with TRBJ2-7; tentative D call: TRBD1 (6 bases). Trimming took off 1 base at V and 1 base at J, with 12 bases between the two ends. CDR3 length: 15 amino acids. CDR1 is SGHKS and CDR2 is YYEKEE in the germline V gene (reference sequence). DNA for the CDR3: TGTGCCAGCAGCTTGTCCGGGACACCATCCTACGAGCAGTACTTC. This sequence encodes CASSLSGTPSYEQYF.

The V and J genes are TRBV29-1 and TRBJ2-5; TRBD2 is a possible D gene (5 bases). The V and J ends lost 3 bases and 1 base respectively, with 12 bases between them. CDR1 and CDR2 (germline): SQVTM, ANQGSEA. CDR3 length equals 14 residues. CDR3 coding DNA: TGCAGCGTTGAGCCACACCGGGGCCAAGAGACCCAGTACTTC. Amino acids: CSVEPHRGQETQYF.

This clone has a single count. The chain joins TRBV2 to TRBJ2-7, with 12 bases aligning to TRBD2. The CDR3 contains 17 residues. Germline lookup yields CDR1 SNHLY and CDR2 FYNNEI. With 11 bases clipped from V and 0 bases from J, the junction kept 14 bases outside the gene matches. The CDR3 DNA follows: TGTGCCGGTAGACTAGCGGGGGTTAACTTGAGCTCCTACGAGCAGTACTTC. Encoded protein: CAGRLAGVNLSSYEQYF.

V usage is TRBV25-1 and J usage is TRBJ2-7; unclear D gene. V was shortened by 4 bases and J by 2 bases, with 12 bases between the two germline ends. The CDR3 has 14 amino acids. Germline lookup yields CDR1 MGHDK and CDR2 SYGVNS. The CDR3 bases are TGTGCCAGCAGTGGTCCCCTCCTACCCTACGAGCAGTACTTC. Protein product: CASSGPLLPYEQYF.

V usage is TRBV5-4 and J usage is TRBJ2-1; a possible D gene is TRBD1 (5 bases). The CDR3 has 13 amino acids. V dropped 2 bases and J dropped 5 bases, with 8 bases sitting between them. From germline, CDR1 is SGHNT and CDR2 YYREEE (reference sequence). The chain's CDR3 is CASSFRDHNEQFF. CDR3 nucleotide sequence: TGTGCCAGCAGCTTCAGGGATCACAATGAGCAGTTCTTC.

This clone was seen once. The chain is built from TRBV6-1 and TRBJ2-5; 7 nucleotides match TRBD1. From germline, CDR1 is MNHNS and CDR2 SASEGT. The CDR3 loop spans 12 amino acids. Trimming took 7 bases from V and 11 from J; bases not matched to a gene: 10. The CDR3 sequence: CASTDRVGEQYF. CDR3 sequence (DNA): TGTGCCAGCACAGACAGGGTGGGAGAGCAGTACTTC.

V is TRBV7-9 and J is TRBJ1-5; 7 bases fit TRBD1. This CDR3 contains 14 residues. The V gene's germline CDR1 is SEHNR and CDR2 FQNEAQ (reference sequence). Germline trimming cut 2 bases from V and 2 bases from J; bases unmatched to any gene: 0. CDR3 nucleotides: TGTGCCAGCAGCTTAACAGGGGGCAATCAGCCCCAGCATTTT. Amino acids: CASSLTGGNQPQHF.

The V call is TRBV4-1, the J call TRBJ1-2, with 8 bases identical to TRBD1. V lost 2 bases to trimming and J lost 8 bases; unmatched junction nucleotides: 7. Germline CDR1 is MGHRA and CDR2 is YSYEKL. The CDR3 is 14 residues long. CDR3 amino acids: CASSQQQGARGYTF. The CDR3 DNA is TGCGCCAGCAGCCAACAGCAGGGGGCAAGGGGCTACACCTTC.